These 14 T cell receptor beta chains were sequenced from one sample in a study of T cell responses to AZD1222 COVID-19 vaccine. TCRdb keeps only in-frame clones here, not all; method: immunoSEQ multiplex PCR. The data contain approximately 42,000 clones, 70% to 90% of them singletons. Sequenced material: peripheral blood, taken 28 days after the second AZD1222 dose. Receptor source: an adult who received the AZD1222 COVID-19 vaccine.

The chain links TRBV7-9 to TRBJ2-3; the match to TRBD1 covers 8 bases. There are 16 residues in the CDR3. V lost 5 bases, J lost 4 bases, and 11 bases stayed unmatched. The germline CDR1 and CDR2 sequences are SEHNR and FQNEAQ (reference sequence). The CDR3 region is CASSKGQGAIADTQYF. The CDR3 region has the DNA TGTGCCAGCAGCAAAGGACAGGGCGCGATTGCAGATACGCAGTATTTT.

The V gene is TRBV6-5, the J gene TRBJ1-5, with TRBD1 identical over 8 bases. The germline gives CDR1 MNHEY, CDR2 SVGAGI. After removal of 6 bases from V and 16 bases from J, the junction contained 8 bases not matched to a gene. The CDR3 totals 11 residues. The CDR3 sequence is CASSLQGGRHF. The CDR3 bases are TGTGCCAGCAGCCTACAGGGGGGCCGCCATTTT.

As DNA, the CDR3 is TGTGCCAGCAGTCGCCAGCAGAACACTGAAGCTTTCTTT. It codes for CASSRQQNTEAFF. The gene calls are TRBV12-3 or TRBV12-4 and TRBJ1-1, with no clear D. V gave up 5 bases and J gave up 1 base, with 8 bases separating them. The CDR3 loop spans 13 amino acids.

This chain links TRBV9 with TRBJ2-2, with 8 nucleotides matching TRBD2. The CDR3 consists of 14 residues. Per the germline V gene, CDR1 is SGDLS and CDR2 is YYNGEE. V gave up 4 bases and J gave up 1 base; unmatched junction bases: 0. CDR3 sequence (DNA): TGTGCCAGCAGCCTAGCGGGGAACACCGGGGAGCTGTTTTTT. This sequence encodes CASSLAGNTGELFF. The full variable domain, its missing parts supplied by reference TRBV9 and TRBJ2-2, is DSGVTQTPKHLITATGQRVTLRCSPRSGDLSVYWYQQSLDQGLQFLIQYYNGEERAKGNILERFSAQQFPDLHSELNLSSLELGDSALYFCASSLAGNTGELFFGEGSRLTVL.

This chain uses TRBV29-1 with TRBJ1-2; TRBD1 is a possible D gene (6 bases). Trimming stripped 3 bases from V and 1 base from J, with 12 bases between. CDR1 and CDR2 from the germline V gene are SQVTM and ANQGSEA. This CDR3 comprises 14 residues. CDR3 sequence reads: CSVDWGAGNYGYTF. The CDR3 nucleotides read TGCAGCGTTGATTGGGGGGCGGGTAACTATGGCTACACCTTC. The variable domain in full, with the rest retrieved from reference TRBV29-1 and TRBJ1-2, is SAVISQKPSRDICQRGTSLTIQCQVDSQVTMMFWYRQQPGQSLTLIATANQGSEATYESGFVIDKFPISRPNLTFSTLTVSNMSPEDSSIYLCSVDWGAGNYGYTFGSGTRLTVV.

The J gene is TRBJ2-2, the V gene TRBV12-3 or TRBV12-4; D is unresolved. Trimming stripped 7 bases from V and 6 bases from J, with 12 bases between. The CDR3 sequence is 13 residues long. CDR3: CASTLRVAGELFF. For the CDR3, the DNA is TGTGCCAGCACCCTCCGGGTGGCCGGGGAGCTGTTTTTT.

The CDR3 DNA follows: TGTGCCAGCAGTCCCCAGATCCAAGAGACCCAGTACTTC. It specifies CASSPQIQETQYF. The chain links TRBV6-6 to TRBJ2-5; D gene unclear. Trimming removed 5 bases at V and 1 base at J, with 8 bases between. The germline gives CDR1 MNHNY, CDR2 SVGAGI (reference sequence). The CDR3 is 13 residues long.

The chain is built from TRBV11-2 and TRBJ2-7; the D gene could be TRBD1 or TRBD2 (5 bases each). Trimming left V 6 bases short and J 4 bases short, with 16 bases between. The CDR3 is made up of 14 amino acids. Germline V gene lookup returns CDR1 SGHAT and CDR2 FQNNGV. This CDR3 is CASREGASIYEQYF. CDR3 DNA sequence: TGTGCCAGCAGGGAAGGGGCTAGCATTTACGAGCAGTACTTC.

J is TRBJ2-7 and V is TRBV5-1, with D possibly matching TRBD2 (6 bases). CDR1 and CDR2 (germline): SGHRS, YFSETQ. V dropped 4 bases and J dropped 4 bases, with 9 bases sitting between them. This CDR3 has 12 amino acids. CDR3 residues: CASSVGSYEQYF. The CDR3 DNA sequence: TGCGCCAGCAGCGTCGGGAGTTACGAGCAGTACTTC.

The chain joins TRBV3-1 (or the pseudogene TRBV3-2) to TRBJ2-7; 15 nucleotides agree with TRBD2. The trim removed 4 bases at V and 0 bases at J, leaving 10 bases unmatched. CDR3 length: 19 amino acids. Germline V lookup: CDR1 LGHDT, CDR2 YNNKEL (reference sequence). The CDR3, as DNA: TGTGCCAGCAGCCTTGTTCCGGGACTAGCGGGGGGATCCTCCTACGAGCAGTACTTC. Translating gives CASSLVPGLAGGSSYEQYF.

In this sample, this clone is large. This chain connects TRBV12-3 or TRBV12-4 to TRBJ2-7; D possibly corresponds to TRBD1 (6 bases). The CDR3 runs to 12 residues. The V end lost 5 bases, the J end lost 3 bases, and 8 bases lay between the germline ends. The CDR3 reads CASSVRGYEQYF. CDR3 nucleotide sequence: TGTGCCAGCAGTGTCAGGGGCTACGAGCAGTACTTC.

This sequence joins TRBV25-1 and TRBJ2-1, with TRBD1 matching over 8 bases. The CDR3 spans 15 residues. Unmatched junction bases numbered 7, after V lost 6 bases and J lost 3 bases. Germline assignment: CDR1 MGHDK and CDR2 SYGVNS. CDR3 sequence: CASRDRVHYYNEQFF. For the CDR3, the DNA is TGTGCCAGCAGGGACAGGGTTCATTACTACAATGAGCAGTTCTTC.

The V gene is TRBV7-9, the J gene TRBJ2-7, with 11 bases identical to TRBD1. The CDR3 sequence is 15 residues long. Germline loops: CDR1 SEHNR, CDR2 FQNEAQ (reference sequence). V gave up 10 bases and J gave up 5 bases; unmatched junction bases: 13. The DNA for the CDR3 is TGTGCCACAGGCCGAACCGGGACAGGGGGTCACGAGCAGTACTTC. Encoded protein: CATGRTGTGGHEQYF.

The sample holds a few counts of this clone. The chain uses TRBV4-2 and TRBJ1-4; 10 bases line up with TRBD1. The CDR3 is 15 residues long. Germline V gene data show CDR1 as LGHNA and CDR2 as YNFKEQ. V shed 4 bases and J 7 bases; nucleotides not matched to a gene: 6. Here the CDR3 DNA reads TGTGCCAGCAGCCGCCCGACAGGGGGCGTTGAAAAACTGTTTTTT. It codes for CASSRPTGGVEKLFF.